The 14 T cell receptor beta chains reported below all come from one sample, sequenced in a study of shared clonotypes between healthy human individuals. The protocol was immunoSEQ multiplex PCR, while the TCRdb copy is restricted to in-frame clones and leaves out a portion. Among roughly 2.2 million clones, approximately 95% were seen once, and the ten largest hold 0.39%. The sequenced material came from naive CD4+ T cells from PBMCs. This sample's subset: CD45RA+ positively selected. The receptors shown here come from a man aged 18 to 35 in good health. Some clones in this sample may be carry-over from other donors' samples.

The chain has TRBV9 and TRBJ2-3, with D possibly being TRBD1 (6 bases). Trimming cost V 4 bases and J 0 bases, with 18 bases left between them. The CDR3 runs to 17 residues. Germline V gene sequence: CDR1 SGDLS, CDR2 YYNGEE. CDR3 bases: TGTGCCAGCAGCTCCGGACAGCAAACCTCAAGCACAGATACGCAGTATTTT. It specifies CASSSGQQTSSTDTQYF.

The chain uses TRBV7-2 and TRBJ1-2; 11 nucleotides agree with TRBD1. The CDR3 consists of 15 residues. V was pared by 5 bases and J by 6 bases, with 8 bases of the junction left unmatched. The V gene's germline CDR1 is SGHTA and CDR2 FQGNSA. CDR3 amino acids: CASSATGTGGNGYTF. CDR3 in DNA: TGTGCCAGCAGCGCAACCGGGACAGGGGGGAATGGCTACACCTTC. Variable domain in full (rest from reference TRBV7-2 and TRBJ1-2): GAGVSQSPSNKVTEKGKDVELRCDPISGHTALYWYRQSLGQGLEFLIYFQGNSAPDKSGLPSDRFSAERTGGSVSTLTIQRTQQEDSAVYLCASSATGTGGNGYTFGSGTRLTVV.

For the CDR3, the DNA is TGTGCCAGCAGTTTTCTAGCGGGTTATCGGGACGAGCAGTACTTC. Amino acids: CASSFLAGYRDEQYF. V gene TRBV28 combines with J gene TRBJ2-7; 8 bases match TRBD2. Germline CDR1 reads MDHEN; CDR2 reads SYDVKM. This CDR3 is built from 15 residues. The ends lost 3 bases at V and 5 bases at J; junction bases unmatched: 9.

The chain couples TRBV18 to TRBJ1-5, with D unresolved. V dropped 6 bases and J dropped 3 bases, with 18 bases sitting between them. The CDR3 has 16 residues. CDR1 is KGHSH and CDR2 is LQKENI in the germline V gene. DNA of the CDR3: TGTGCCAGCTCGCAAAAGACAAGCCCCGTCAATCAGCCCCAGCATTTT. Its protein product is CASSQKTSPVNQPQHF.

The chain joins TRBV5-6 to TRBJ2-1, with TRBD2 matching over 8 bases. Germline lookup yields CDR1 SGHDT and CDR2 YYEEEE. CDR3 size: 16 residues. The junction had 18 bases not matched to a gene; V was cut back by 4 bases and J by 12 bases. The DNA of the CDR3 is TGTGCCAGCAGCCCTTACCGGGCGGGAGGCCCACAGAGGCAGTTCTTC. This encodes CASSPYRAGGPQRQFF.

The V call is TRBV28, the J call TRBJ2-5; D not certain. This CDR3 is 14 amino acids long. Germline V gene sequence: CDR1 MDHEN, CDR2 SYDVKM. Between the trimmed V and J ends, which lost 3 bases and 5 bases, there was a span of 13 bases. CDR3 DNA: TGTGCCAGCAGTTTCCCTAATTCTTTGGAGACCCAGTACTTC. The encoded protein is CASSFPNSLETQYF.

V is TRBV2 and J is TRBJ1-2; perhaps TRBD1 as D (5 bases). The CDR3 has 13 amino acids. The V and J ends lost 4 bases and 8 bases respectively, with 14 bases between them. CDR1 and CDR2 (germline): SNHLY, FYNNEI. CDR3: CASSAGRDRGYTF. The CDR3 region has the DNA TGTGCCAGCAGTGCCGGCAGGGATCGGGGCTACACCTTC.

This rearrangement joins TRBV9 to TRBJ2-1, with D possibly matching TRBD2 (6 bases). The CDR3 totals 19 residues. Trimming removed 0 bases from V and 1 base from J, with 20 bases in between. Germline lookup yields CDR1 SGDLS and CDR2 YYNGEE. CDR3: CASSVAGGLPTPSYNEQFF. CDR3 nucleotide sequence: TGTGCCAGCAGCGTAGCCGGAGGGTTGCCTACACCTTCCTACAATGAGCAGTTCTTC.

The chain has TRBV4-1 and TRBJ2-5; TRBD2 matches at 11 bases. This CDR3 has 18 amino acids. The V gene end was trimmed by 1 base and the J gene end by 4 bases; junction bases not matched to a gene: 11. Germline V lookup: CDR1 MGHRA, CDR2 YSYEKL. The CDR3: CASSQVFVLGLAGETQYF. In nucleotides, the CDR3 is TGCGCCAGCAGCCAAGTATTTGTGCTTGGACTAGCGGGAGAGACCCAGTACTTC.

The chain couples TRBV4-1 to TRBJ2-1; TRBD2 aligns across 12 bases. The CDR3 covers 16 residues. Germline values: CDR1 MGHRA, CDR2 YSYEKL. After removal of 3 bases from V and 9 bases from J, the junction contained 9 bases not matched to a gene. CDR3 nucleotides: TGCGCCAGCAGCCATGCCCTAGCGGGAGGGCCGGTTGAGCAGTTCTTC. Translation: CASSHALAGGPVEQFF.

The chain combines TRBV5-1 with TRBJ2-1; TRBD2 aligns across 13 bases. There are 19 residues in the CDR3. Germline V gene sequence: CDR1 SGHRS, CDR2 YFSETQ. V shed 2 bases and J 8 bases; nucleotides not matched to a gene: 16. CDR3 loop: CASSFLGGTSGKGIDEQFF. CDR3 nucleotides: TGCGCCAGCAGCTTCCTCGGCGGGACTAGCGGGAAAGGCATCGATGAGCAGTTCTTC.

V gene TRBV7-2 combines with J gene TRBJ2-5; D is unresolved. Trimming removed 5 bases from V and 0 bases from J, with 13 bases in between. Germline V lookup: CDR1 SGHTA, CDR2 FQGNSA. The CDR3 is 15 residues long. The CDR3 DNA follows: TGTGCCAGCAGCAACGTTATTGGTGACCAAGAGACCCAGTACTTC. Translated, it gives CASSNVIGDQETQYF.

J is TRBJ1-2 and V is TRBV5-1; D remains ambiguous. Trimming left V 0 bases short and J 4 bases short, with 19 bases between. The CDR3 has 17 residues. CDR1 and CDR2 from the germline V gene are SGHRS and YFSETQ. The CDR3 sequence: CASSLGPEEAAAYGYTF. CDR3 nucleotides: TGCGCCAGCAGCTTGGGTCCGGAGGAGGCCGCGGCCTATGGCTACACCTTC.

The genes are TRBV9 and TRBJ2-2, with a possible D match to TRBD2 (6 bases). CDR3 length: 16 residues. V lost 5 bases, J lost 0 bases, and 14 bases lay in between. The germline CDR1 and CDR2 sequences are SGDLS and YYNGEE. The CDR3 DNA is TGTGCCAGCAGGGAGGGGTACGGGCCGAACACCGGGGAGCTGTTTTTT. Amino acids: CASREGYGPNTGELFF.